The text below deals with one T cell receptor (beta chain). Its specificity is not known. V gave up 1 base and J gave up 7 bases, with 12 bases separating them. The germline V gene encodes CDR1 SGHTA and CDR2 FQGNSA. CDR3 size: 14 residues. The sample originates from a study of shared clonotypes between healthy human individuals. Generated by immunoSEQ multiplex PCR, the TCRdb table keeps only in-frame clones and is missing some. The sample consists of 1 million to 1.3 million clones, about 84% of them appearing once. Whole-study findings and limits: Unshared clonotypes carried lower generation probabilities than those common to all four donors. Naive subsets generally exceeded memory subsets in estimated richness.

This chain joins TRBV7-2 and TRBJ2-3; D uncertain. This sequence originates from a man aged 18 to 29 in good health. Some clones in this sample may be carry-over from other donors' samples. Sequenced material: memory CD4+ T cells from PBMCs. Subset given: CD45RA-negative fraction. The CDR3 reads CASSLGPLGNTQYF. The DNA of the CDR3 is TGTGCCAGCAGCTTAGGACCCCTGGGAAATACGCAGTATTTT.